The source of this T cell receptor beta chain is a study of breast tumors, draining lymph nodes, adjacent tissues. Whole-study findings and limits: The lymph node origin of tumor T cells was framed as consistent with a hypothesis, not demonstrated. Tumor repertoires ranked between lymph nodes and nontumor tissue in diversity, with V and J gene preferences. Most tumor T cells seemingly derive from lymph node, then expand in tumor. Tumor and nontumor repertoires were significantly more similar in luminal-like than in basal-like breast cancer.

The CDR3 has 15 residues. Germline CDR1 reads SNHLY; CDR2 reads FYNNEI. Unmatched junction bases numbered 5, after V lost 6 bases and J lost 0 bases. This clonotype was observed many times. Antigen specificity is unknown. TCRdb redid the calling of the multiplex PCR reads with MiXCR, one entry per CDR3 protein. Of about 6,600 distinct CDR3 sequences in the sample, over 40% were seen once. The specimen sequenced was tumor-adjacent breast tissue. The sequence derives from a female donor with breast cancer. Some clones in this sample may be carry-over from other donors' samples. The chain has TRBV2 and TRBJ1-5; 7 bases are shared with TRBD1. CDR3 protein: CASSGQVNSNQPQHF. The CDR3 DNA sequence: TGTGCCAGCAGCGGACAGGTTAATAGCAATCAGCCCCAGCATTTT.